This T cell receptor (beta chain) was obtained from a study of cytomegalovirus exposure and HLA in healthy donors. Both 60 Vbeta primers and 13 Jbeta primers went into the PCR. Measured with immunoSEQ multiplex PCR; TCRdb has only the in-frame clones, and not every one. Among over 250,000 clones, roughly 88% were seen once, and the ten largest hold roughly 4%. Whole-study results and caveats: Later analysis identified several of the most significant clusters that appeared linked to common viral pathogens. Analysis was carried out at a later point, and it linked a missense DCLRE1C variant to TCR beta V- and J-gene trimming. According to a later analysis, most TCR beta chains associated with CMV appeared HLA-restricted. Certain sequence variants were highly shared and formed a cluster, and this cluster was likely a sequencing artifact.

The CDR3 consists of 17 residues. CDR1 and CDR2 from the germline V gene are SGHNT and YENEEA. J lost 2 bases, V lost 5 bases, and 9 bases had no gene match. About this clone: The target antigen is unknown.

The gene calls are TRBV11-3 and TRBJ2-2; 9 positions match TRBD1. This clonotype was sampled from a middle-aged man in good health and CMV-seropositive. The sequenced sample consisted of PBMCs. The CDR3 DNA is TGTGCCAGCAGCCATCAGACAGGGGGGTTCAACACCGGGGAGCTGTTTTTT. It encodes CASSHQTGGFNTGELFF.